This is a list of T cell receptor beta chains from one sample in a study of cytomegalovirus exposure and HLA in healthy donors. Clones were read by immunoSEQ multiplex PCR, and TCRdb kept only the in-frame ones, dropping some. The table lists roughly 130,000 clones, under 90% of them singletons. What was sequenced was PBMCs. The receptor source for this set is a man younger than 45 in good health and CMV-seronegative. Both conserved end residues are part of each CDR3. D genes are given only for firm matches. The listing skips clone size in some rows; elsewhere it reads once, few, many or a size class.

cdr3_aa	cdr3_nt	v_call	clone_size	d_call	j_call
CASSYSGTGGSYEQYF	TGTGCCAGTAGTTATTCCGGGACAGGGGGTTCCTACGAGCAGTACTTC	TRBV19	.	TRBD1	TRBJ2-7
CASSSGPPGVNSPLHF	TGTGCCAGCAGTTCCGGACCCCCGGGGGTTAACTCACCCCTCCACTTT	TRBV6-5	.	.	TRBJ1-6
CASSGGMRGYTF	TGTGCCAGCAGTGGCGGTATGAGGGGCTACACCTTC	TRBV25-1	.	.	TRBJ1-2
CASTARDGAGTDTQYF	TGTGCCAGTACCGCCCGCGACGGCGCCGGGACAGATACGCAGTATTTT	TRBV19	.	.	TRBJ2-3
CASSFIGGENNEQFF	TGTGCCAGCAGCTTTATCGGGGGGGAAAACAATGAGCAGTTCTTC	TRBV6-5	.	TRBD2	TRBJ2-1
CASSLGTVRGETQYF	TGTGCCAGCAGTTTAGGGACAGTCAGAGGGGAGACCCAGTACTTC	TRBV27	.	TRBD1	TRBJ2-5
CASRARPPGQGYEQYF	TGTGCCAGCAGGGCCCGACCCCCGGGACAGGGTTACGAGCAGTACTTC	TRBV27	.	TRBD1	TRBJ2-7
CASSPPGGRNTEAFF	TGTGCCAGCAGCCCGCCCGGGGGGCGGAACACTGAAGCTTTCTTT	TRBV7-9	.	.	TRBJ1-1
CASSLGTQYEQYF	TGTGCCAGCAGTTTAGGGACTCAATACGAGCAGTACTTC	TRBV27	.	.	TRBJ2-7
CAISGQGHTEAFF	TGTGCCATCAGTGGACAGGGGCACACTGAAGCTTTCTTT	TRBV10-3	once	TRBD1	TRBJ1-1
CASSLTSGGADTQYF	TGCGCCAGCAGCTTGACTAGCGGGGGAGCAGATACGCAGTATTTT	TRBV5-1	.	TRBD2	TRBJ2-3
CASSGDPGTGHSPLHF	TGTGCCAGCAGCGGCGATCCCGGGACAGGGCATTCACCCCTCCACTTT	TRBV9	.	TRBD1	TRBJ1-6
CASSPGGGRWNEQFF	TGTGCCAGCAGCCCCGGGGGGGGGCGCTGGAATGAGCAGTTCTTC	TRBV5-6	.	TRBD2	TRBJ2-1
CASSWATSTYEQYF	TGTGCCAGCAGCTGGGCTACTAGCACCTACGAGCAGTACTTC	TRBV5-4	.	.	TRBJ2-7
CASSLDSVNTEAFF	TGTGCCAGCAGCCTCGACAGCGTGAACACTGAAGCTTTCTTT	TRBV6-5	.	.	TRBJ1-1
CAISSGEQYF	TGTGCCATTTCTTCGGGGGAGCAGTACTTC	TRBV2	.	.	TRBJ2-7
CASSQDFRGLGNEAFF	TGCGCCAGCAGCCAAGATTTCAGGGGGCTGGGGAATGAAGCTTTCTTT	TRBV4-1	.	TRBD1	TRBJ1-1
CASSGGTGSYEQYF	TGTGCCAGCAGCGGCGGGACAGGGTCCTACGAGCAGTACTTC	TRBV7-8	.	TRBD1	TRBJ2-7
CASSRTSHQPQHF	TGTGCCAGCAGCCGGACATCGCATCAGCCCCAGCATTTT	TRBV6-5	.	.	TRBJ1-5
CASSPPVENQPQHF	TGTGCCAGCAGTCCCCCCGTCGAGAATCAGCCCCAGCATTTT	TRBV28	.	.	TRBJ1-5
CASSSVGKQAYEQYF	TGTGCCAGCAGTAGCGTGGGGAAACAGGCCTACGAGCAGTACTTC	TRBV28	.	.	TRBJ2-7
CASGRDNQPQHF	TGTGCCAGCGGACGGGACAATCAGCCCCAGCATTTT	TRBV9	.	.	TRBJ1-5
CASSPLPSVEKLFF	TGCGCCAGCAGCCCCCTCCCTTCGGTTGAAAAACTGTTTTTT	TRBV4-1	.	.	TRBJ1-4
CASSYTGYEQYF	TGTGCCAGCAGTTACACGGGCTACGAGCAGTACTTC	TRBV6-6	.	.	TRBJ2-7
CASSRTGNTGELFF	TGTGCCAGCTCCAGAACAGGGAACACCGGGGAGCTGTTTTTT	TRBV25-1	.	.	TRBJ2-2
CASSEAGQSYGYTF	TGTGCCAGCAGTGAAGCGGGACAGAGCTATGGCTACACCTTC	TRBV2	.	TRBD1	TRBJ1-2
CASSQDTSATGVEQYF	TGCGCCAGCAGCCAAGACACGAGCGCAACCGGGGTCGAGCAGTACTTC	TRBV4-1	.	.	TRBJ2-7
CASSLTAGQGYEQYF	TGCGCCAGCAGCTTGACTGCGGGACAGGGCTACGAGCAGTACTTC	TRBV5-1	.	TRBD1	TRBJ2-7
CASSLEQGEKLFF	TGTGCCAGCAGCTTGGAACAGGGGGAAAAACTGTTTTTT	TRBV5-6	.	TRBD1	TRBJ1-4
CASSFPEGRTEAFF	TGTGCCAGCAGCTTCCCTGAGGGTCGGACTGAAGCTTTCTTT	TRBV11-2	.	.	TRBJ1-1
CASSLARTGVEQFF	TGCGCCAGCAGCTTGGCCCGGACAGGGGTTGAGCAGTTCTTC	TRBV5-1	.	TRBD1	TRBJ2-1
CAISGTGDTQYF	TGTGCCATCAGTGGCACCGGAGATACGCAGTATTTT	TRBV10-3	.	.	TRBJ2-3
CASSRPPGTGDEKLFF	TGCGCCAGCAGCCGGCCACCAGGGACAGGGGATGAAAAACTGTTTTTT	TRBV4-1	.	TRBD1	TRBJ1-4
CATSIQGEVNQPQHF	TGTGCCACCAGCATACAGGGGGAAGTGAATCAGCCCCAGCATTTT	TRBV15	.	TRBD1	TRBJ1-5
CASSFPTSGGSYNEQFF	TGCGCCAGCAGCTTCCCGACTAGCGGGGGGTCTTACAATGAGCAGTTCTTC	TRBV5-1	.	TRBD2	TRBJ2-1
CASSNRGVRQYF	TGTGCCAGCAGCAACAGGGGCGTCCGGCAGTACTTC	TRBV27	.	TRBD1	TRBJ2-7
CANGEVEVYTDTQYF	TGTGCCAACGGGGAGGTCGAGGTATACACAGATACGCAGTATTTT	TRBV7-9	once	.	TRBJ2-3
CASSRGRTGENSPLHF	TGTGCCAGCAGCCGAGGCCGGACAGGGGAAAATTCACCCCTCCACTTT	TRBV7-9	.	TRBD1	TRBJ1-6
CASSFPSYGYTF	TGTGCCAGCAGCTTTCCCAGCTATGGCTACACCTTC	TRBV5-5	.	.	TRBJ1-2